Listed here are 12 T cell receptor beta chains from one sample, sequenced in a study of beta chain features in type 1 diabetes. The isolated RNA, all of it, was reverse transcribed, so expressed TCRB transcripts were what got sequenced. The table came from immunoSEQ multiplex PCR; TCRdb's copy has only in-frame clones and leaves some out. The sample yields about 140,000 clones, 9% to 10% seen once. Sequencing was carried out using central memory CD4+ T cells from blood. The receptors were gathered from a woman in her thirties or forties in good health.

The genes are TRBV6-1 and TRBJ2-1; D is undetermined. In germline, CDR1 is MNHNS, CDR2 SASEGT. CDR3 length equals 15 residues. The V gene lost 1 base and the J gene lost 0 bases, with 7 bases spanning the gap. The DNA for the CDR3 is TGTGCCAGCAGTGAAGACAGTAGCTCCTACAATGAGCAGTTCTTC. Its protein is CASSEDSSSYNEQFF.

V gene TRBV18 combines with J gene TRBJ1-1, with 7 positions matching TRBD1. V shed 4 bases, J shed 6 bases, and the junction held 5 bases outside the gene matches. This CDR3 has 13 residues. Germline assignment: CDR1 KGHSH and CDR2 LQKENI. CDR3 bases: TGTGCCAGCTCACGGACAGGCGGCGCTGAAGCTTTCTTT. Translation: CASSRTGGAEAFF.

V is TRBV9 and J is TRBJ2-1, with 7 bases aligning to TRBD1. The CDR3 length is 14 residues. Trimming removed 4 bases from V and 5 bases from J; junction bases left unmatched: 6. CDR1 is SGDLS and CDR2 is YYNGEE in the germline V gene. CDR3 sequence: CASSLGQMNNEQFF. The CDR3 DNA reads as TGTGCCAGCAGCTTGGGACAGATGAACAATGAGCAGTTCTTC.

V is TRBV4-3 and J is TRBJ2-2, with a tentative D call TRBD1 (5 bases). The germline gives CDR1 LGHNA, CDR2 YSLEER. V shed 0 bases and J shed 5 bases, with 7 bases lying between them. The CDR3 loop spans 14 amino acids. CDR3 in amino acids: CASSQEAGTGELFF. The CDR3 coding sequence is TGCGCCAGCAGCCAAGAGGCAGGGACCGGGGAGCTGTTTTTT.

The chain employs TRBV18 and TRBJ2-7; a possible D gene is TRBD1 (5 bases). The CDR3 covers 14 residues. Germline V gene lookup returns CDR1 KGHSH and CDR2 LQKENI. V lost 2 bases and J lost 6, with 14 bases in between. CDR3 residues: CASSPSVQGPEQYF. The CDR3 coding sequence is TGTGCCAGCTCACCATCAGTTCAGGGTCCCGAGCAGTACTTC.

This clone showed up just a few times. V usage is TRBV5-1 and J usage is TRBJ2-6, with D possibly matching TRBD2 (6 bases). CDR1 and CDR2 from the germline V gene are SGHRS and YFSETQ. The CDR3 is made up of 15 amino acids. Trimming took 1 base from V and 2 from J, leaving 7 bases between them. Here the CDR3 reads CASSLTGAGANVLTF. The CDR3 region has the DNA TGCGCCAGCAGCTTGACGGGGGCTGGGGCCAACGTCCTGACTTTC.

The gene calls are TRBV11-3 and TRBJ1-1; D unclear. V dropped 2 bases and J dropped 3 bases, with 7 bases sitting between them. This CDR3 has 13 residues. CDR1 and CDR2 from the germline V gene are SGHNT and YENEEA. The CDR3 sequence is CASSLQVDTEAFF. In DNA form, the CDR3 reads TGTGCCAGCAGCTTACAGGTGGACACTGAAGCTTTCTTT.

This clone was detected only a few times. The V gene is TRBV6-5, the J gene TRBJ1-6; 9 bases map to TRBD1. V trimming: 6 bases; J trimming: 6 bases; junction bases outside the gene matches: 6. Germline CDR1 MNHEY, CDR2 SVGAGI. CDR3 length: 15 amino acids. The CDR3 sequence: CASRPPTGGNSPLHF. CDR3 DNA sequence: TGTGCCAGCAGACCCCCGACAGGGGGTAATTCACCCCTCCACTTT.

In DNA, the CDR3 is TGTGCCAGCAGTGACGAAGGCCGCTTAGGAGGTGGCTACACCTTC. Translated: CASSDEGRLGGGYTF. This chain joins TRBV2 and TRBJ1-2; no clear D gene. The CDR3 length is 15 residues. Germline V lookup: CDR1 SNHLY, CDR2 FYNNEI. Trimming pared 3 bases from V and 7 bases from J, leaving 18 bases between.

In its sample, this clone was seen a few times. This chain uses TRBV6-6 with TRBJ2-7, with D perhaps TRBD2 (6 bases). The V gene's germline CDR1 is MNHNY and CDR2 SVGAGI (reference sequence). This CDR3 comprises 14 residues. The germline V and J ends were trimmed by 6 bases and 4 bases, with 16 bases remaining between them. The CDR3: CASSHGGISYEQYF. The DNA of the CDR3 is TGTGCCAGCAGCCACGGGGGAATTAGTTACGAGCAGTACTTC.

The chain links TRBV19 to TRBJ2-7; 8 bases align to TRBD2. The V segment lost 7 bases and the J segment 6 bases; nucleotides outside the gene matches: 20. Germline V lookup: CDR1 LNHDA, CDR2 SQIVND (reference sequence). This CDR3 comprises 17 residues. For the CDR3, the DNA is TGTGCCAGTACGCCTTTTGCGCATGGGACTAGAAGTAGCGAGCAGTACTTC. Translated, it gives CASTPFAHGTRSSEQYF.

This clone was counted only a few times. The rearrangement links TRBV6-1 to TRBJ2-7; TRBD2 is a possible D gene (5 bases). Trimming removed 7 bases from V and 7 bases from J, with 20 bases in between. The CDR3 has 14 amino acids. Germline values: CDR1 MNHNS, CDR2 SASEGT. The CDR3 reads CASTHSTPSGEQYF. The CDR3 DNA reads TGTGCCAGCACCCATAGCACTCCGTCGGGGGAGCAGTACTTC.